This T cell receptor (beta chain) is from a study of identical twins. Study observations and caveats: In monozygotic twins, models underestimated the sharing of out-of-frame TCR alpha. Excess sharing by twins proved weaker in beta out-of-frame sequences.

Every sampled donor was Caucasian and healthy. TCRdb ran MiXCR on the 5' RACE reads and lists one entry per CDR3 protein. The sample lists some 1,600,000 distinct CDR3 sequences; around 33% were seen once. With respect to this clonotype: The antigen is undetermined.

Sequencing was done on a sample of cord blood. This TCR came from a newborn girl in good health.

The CDR3 loop is CATSRDTTFGTLKTEAFF. The CDR3 DNA reads as TGTGCCACCAGCAGAGACACGACTTTCGGGACACTCAAAACTGAAGCTTTCTTT. J is TRBJ1-1 and V is TRBV15, with a tentative D call TRBD1 (6 bases). This CDR3 comprises 18 residues. Trimming took off 0 bases at V and 5 bases at J, with 22 bases between the two ends. CDR1 LNHNV and CDR2 YYDKDF come from the germline V gene (reference sequence).